What follows is one T cell receptor beta chain and its context. This clone was seen a single time. Its target antigen remains unknown. No clone much larger than this one lies a single base away; base qualities are absent. This specimen belongs to a study of memory CD4+ T cells and cytomegalovirus serostatus (dated by TCRdb to between 2018 and 2021). At the level of the whole study: The 35 or so healthy Belgian adults in the cohort included 9 who were CMV seropositive and approximately 25 who were CMV seronegative. The study sequenced CD4+ memory TCRbeta repertoires of a Belgian cohort with known cytomegalovirus serostatus to replicate a published TCR-based CMV serostatus classifier. Results and caveats for the whole study, not just this receptor: On the Belgian cohort, the classifier built on the original framework reached a median bootstrapped AUC of about 0.95, with a 95% CI of 0.76-1.00. Unlike the original study, which covered naive and memory CD4+ and CD8+ populations, the Belgian study sequenced only CD4+CD45RO+ memory cells. The results were read as suggesting that the CMV-associated TCR signature is, for the most part, present in the CD4+ memory repertoire. Of 164 previously reported CMV-associated TCRbeta sequences, about 68 appeared in the CD4+ memory repertoires, each in one to five individuals. For CMV serostatus prediction, a median bootstrapped AUC of approximately 0.95 was reached with the original framework, and a median bootstrapped AUC of approximately 0.92 was reached with a US-trained random forest.

There are 16 amino acids in the CDR3, from cysteine to phenylalanine inclusive. The DNA shown is the 48-base CDR3, in frame from base 1. For CDR1 and CDR2, the germline V gene lists SGDLS and YYNGEE. V sheds 1 base and J sheds 4 bases, leaving 17 bases between their ends. A FACSAria II was used to sort memory CD4+ T cells, defined as single viable CD3+CD4+CD8-CD45RO+ cells. To determine CMV serostatus, a Roche Elecsys assay was used that detects serum IgG against CMV pp150, pp28, p38 and p52. After thawing, total CD4+ T cells were enriched by positive selection with CD4 magnetic microbeads. Samples originated from another study that specifically interrogated the CD4+ T cell memory repertoire. Peripheral blood mononuclear cells were isolated and cryopreserved according to standard operating procedures, and serum was kept at -80 degrees C. The staining used CD3-PerCP (BW264/56), CD4-APC (RPA-T4), CD45RO-PE (UCHT1) and CD8-Pacific Orange (3B5) antibodies, and Sytox blue was used to exclude non-viable cells.

Genomic DNA was extracted from sorted cells with the Quick-DNA Microprep Kit. TCRbeta DNA was amplified with the immunoSEQ hsTCRbeta kit following the manufacturer's protocol. An Illumina MiSeq instrument was used to sequence the TCRbeta libraries. In the paper's pipeline: Once out-of-frame sequences had been removed, a few million distinct TCRbeta sequences were left, which works out to an average of approximately 63,000 per individual. Each individual was scored according to the count of 150 or so previously reported CMV-associated TCRbeta sequences and the total productive distinct TCRbeta count. A beta-binomial model was reimplemented in Python, and random forests from scikit-learn, run with default parameters, were trained on data from the US cohort. On the Belgian cohort, classifier performance was reported as the median AUC, along with percentile confidence intervals, across 10,000 bootstrap iterations. TCRdb re-hosts the immuneACCESS table, in-frame sequences only. Its copies lack some clones; in the studies checked, an unresolved V gene accounts for under half of them, and the cause for the rest is not known. V, J and clone size reflect that table, while D and trimming were determined from the DNA. This sample comprises approximately 88,000 clones, about 80% of them detected only once. The top ten constitute about 3.5% of the sample.

The sequencing sample was made of memory CD4+ T cells from blood. This receptor chain uses TRBV9 and TRBJ1-1; the best D guess is TRBD1, with 6 bases matching. The clonotype was recovered from an adult in good health and CMV-seropositive. The CDR3 protein: CASSVMAARGGTEAFF. The DNA is as follows: TGTGCCAGCAGCGTAATGGCTGCCCGAGGGGGCACTGAAGCTTTCTTT.